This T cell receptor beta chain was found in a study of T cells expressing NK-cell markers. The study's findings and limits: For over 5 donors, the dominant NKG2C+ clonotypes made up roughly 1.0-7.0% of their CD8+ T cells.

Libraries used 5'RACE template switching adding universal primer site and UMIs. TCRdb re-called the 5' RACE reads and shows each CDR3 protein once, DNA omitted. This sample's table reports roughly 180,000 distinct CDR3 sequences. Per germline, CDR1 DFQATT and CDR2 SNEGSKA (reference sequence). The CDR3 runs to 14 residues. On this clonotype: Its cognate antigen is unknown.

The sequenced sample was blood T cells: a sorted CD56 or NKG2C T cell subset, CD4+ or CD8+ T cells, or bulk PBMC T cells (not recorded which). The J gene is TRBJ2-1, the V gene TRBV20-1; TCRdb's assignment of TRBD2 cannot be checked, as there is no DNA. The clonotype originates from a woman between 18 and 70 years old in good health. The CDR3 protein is CSASGSRGFDEQFF.